A selection of T cell receptor beta chains follows, all from one sample in a study of graft-versus-host responses after intestinal transplantation. The data were produced by immunoSEQ multiplex PCR, yet TCRdb's version contains in-frame clones alone and is incomplete. The repertoire holds about 97,000 clones, 80% to 95% seen once, with around 16% in the top ten. Source: PBMCs, taken approximately 470 days after intestinal transplant. The receptors were gathered from a human patient who received an intestinal transplant, so some T cells may come from the graft donor. Both conserved end residues are part of each CDR3. The D gene is left open where the match is weak. Where a row states a size, it is once, few, many or the class of an expanded clone; other rows omit it.

-	TRBV6-5	-	TRBJ2-5	TGTGCCAGCAGTTACTCGAATGGAGGGCAGGAGACCCAGTACTTC	CASSYSNGGQETQYF
-	TRBV7-3	TRBD1	TRBJ1-2	TGTGCCAGCAGCCCCGGGACAGGGCGAGGCTACACCTTC	CASSPGTGRGYTF
few	TRBV19	TRBD1	TRBJ1-1	TGTGCCAGTCAGGGGGAAAGCCCTGAAGCTTTCTTT	CASQGESPEAFF
-	TRBV7-4	-	TRBJ2-7	TGTGCCAGCAGCCGGGACACCTACGAGCAGTACTTC	CASSRDTYEQYF
-	TRBV5-6	TRBD1	TRBJ2-5	TGTGCCAGCAGCTCGGGACAGGGGGGAGAGACCCAGTACTTC	CASSSGQGGETQYF
-	TRBV5-1	TRBD1	TRBJ1-6	TGCGCCAGCAGCCCAACAGGGGGCCGTTCACCCCTCCACTTT	CASSPTGGRSPLHF
-	TRBV5-1	TRBD1	TRBJ2-7	TGCGCCAGCAGTCCGGGACAGCTATTCACCTACGAGCAGTACTTC	CASSPGQLFTYEQYF
-	TRBV6-5	TRBD1	TRBJ1-1	TGTGCCAGCACCAACAGGGGGGGTTCGACTGAAGCTTTCTTT	CASTNRGGSTEAFF
-	TRBV4-2	-	TRBJ2-7	TGTGCCAGCAGCCAGGGTGGGTGGGGGGCCTACGAGCAGTACTTC	CASSQGGWGAYEQYF
-	TRBV9	-	TRBJ2-2	TGTGCCAGCAGCCCCCCTAGCGGGGAGCTGTTTTTT	CASSPPSGELFF
-	TRBV7-9	-	TRBJ1-6	TGTGCCAGCAGCTGGGGACAACAGACAGATCTCCACTTT	CASSWGQQTDLHF
-	TRBV9	-	TRBJ1-4	TGTGCCAGCAGCGTGGACGGTAATGAAAAACTGTTTTTT	CASSVDGNEKLFF
once	TRBV5-1	-	TRBJ1-1	TGCGCCAGCAGCCCGGGGACGGTGAACACTGAAGCTTTCTTT	CASSPGTVNTEAFF
-	TRBV2	-	TRBJ1-1	TGTGCCACGCCGGACGCGAACACTGAAGCTTTCTTT	CATPDANTEAFF
-	TRBV10-3	TRBD1	TRBJ2-1	TGTGCCATCAGTGACAAGGGGGCGGATGAGCAGTTCTTC	CAISDKGADEQFF
-	TRBV11-3	-	TRBJ1-6	TGTGCCAGCAGCCGGGACGACGGCACCCTCCACTTT	CASSRDDGTLHF
once	TRBV10-3	-	TRBJ2-7	TGTGCCATCGGTGGCCGCGGAACCTACGAGCAGTACTTC	CAIGGRGTYEQYF
-	TRBV6-6	TRBD2	TRBJ2-3	TGTGCCAGCAAACCACTAGCGGGGGTCACAGATACGCAGTATTTT	CASKPLAGVTDTQYF
-	TRBV21-1	-	TRBJ2-5	TGTGCCAGCAGCACCGCCATTTATCCAAAAGAGACCCAGTACTTC	CASSTAIYPKETQYF
-	TRBV19	-	TRBJ1-1	TGTGCCAGTAGTCGTGTGTCAGGACAGCTGAACACTGAAGCTTTCTTT	CASSRVSGQLNTEAFF
-	TRBV5-6	TRBD1	TRBJ2-2	TGTGCCAGCAGCGTTCAGGGGGCCGGGCTGTTTTTT	CASSVQGAGLFF
-	TRBV6-5	-	TRBJ1-2	TGTGCCAGCACCAATGGACAGTTCTATGGCTACACCTTC	CASTNGQFYGYTF
-	TRBV5-1	TRBD2	TRBJ2-3	TGCGCCAGCAGCCGCCGACTAGCGGACTACACAGATACGCAGTATTTT	CASSRRLADYTDTQYF
-	TRBV25-1	TRBD1	TRBJ1-2	TGTGCCAGCAGTGCCATTTGGGCCGGGACAGCGGGCACCTATGGCTACACCTTC	CASSAIWAGTAGTYGYTF
-	TRBV11-2	TRBD1	TRBJ1-2	TGTGCCAGCAGCCCCCCGCCCGACAGGGACTATGGCTACACCTTC	CASSPPPDRDYGYTF
once	TRBV12-5	TRBD1	TRBJ1-6	TGTGCTAGTCGAGGACAGGGAGGGTTGACCCTCCACTTT	CASRGQGGLTLHF
-	TRBV6-6	-	TRBJ1-4	TGTGCCAGCAGTTACCTGGGGGTCCGTGATGAAAAACTGTTTTTT	CASSYLGVRDEKLFF
-	TRBV11-2	-	TRBJ1-4	TGTGCCAGCAGCTTAGACAGGGCTGAAAAACTGTTTTTT	CASSLDRAEKLFF
few	TRBV6-6	-	TRBJ1-1	TGTGCCAGCAGTTATGGACAGTTGGCTTTCTTT	CASSYGQLAFF
-	TRBV7-9	-	TRBJ2-4	TGTGCCAGCAGCTTCCTCGGCAGTGACATTCAGTACTTC	CASSFLGSDIQYF
-	TRBV15	TRBD1	TRBJ2-2	TGTGCCACCAGCATTCGGGACAGGGAAAGCGGGGAGCTGTTTTTT	CATSIRDRESGELFF
medium-sized	TRBV6-5	TRBD1	TRBJ1-2	TGTGCCAGCAGTACAGGACAGGGGCCCTCCGGTGGCTACACCTTC	CASSTGQGPSGGYTF
-	TRBV7-8	-	TRBJ1-6	TGTGCCAGCGCCGGGACGGCAAACTCCTATAATTCACCCCTCCACTTT	CASAGTANSYNSPLHF
-	TRBV9	-	TRBJ2-3	TGTGCCAGCAGCGTAGTTGGGTCTTCCATTGTTTCGGATACGCAGTATTTT	CASSVVGSSIVSDTQYF
-	TRBV2	-	TRBJ1-1	TGTGCCAGCAGTGAGGTTCCCCCCTTAGCTTTCTTT	CASSEVPPLAFF
-	TRBV7-9	-	TRBJ1-2	TGTGCCAGCAGCACGACCCCCGGGACTGACTATGGCTACACCTTC	CASSTTPGTDYGYTF
-	TRBV2	-	TRBJ1-5	TGTGCCAGCACACCGGACAGCGACTACCGCAATCAGCCCCAGCATTTT	CASTPDSDYRNQPQHF
-	TRBV6-1	TRBD1	TRBJ1-1	TGTGCCAGCAGTGACCCGTCGACAGGGAGGACTGAAGCTTTCTTT	CASSDPSTGRTEAFF
-	TRBV14	-	TRBJ2-7	TGTGCCAGCAGCCAAGATAGAGGGTTCCCCTACGAGCAGTACTTC	CASSQDRGFPYEQYF
-	TRBV6-5	-	TRBJ1-1	TGTGCCAGCAGTAAGGCTGAAGCTTTCTTT	CASSKAEAFF
-	TRBV7-3	TRBD2	TRBJ2-3	TGTGCCAGCAGCTTAGGACTAGCAACCTTGGATACGCAGTATTTT	CASSLGLATLDTQYF
once	TRBV6-6	TRBD1	TRBJ2-3	TGTGCCAGCAGCGCCGGGACAGGGGTGGATACGCAGTATTTT	CASSAGTGVDTQYF
once	TRBV7-2	-	TRBJ1-5	TGTGCCAGCAGCTTAGGGGGGTCGGGTCAGCCCCAGCATTTT	CASSLGGSGQPQHF
-	TRBV6-5	-	TRBJ2-7	TGTGCCAGCAGTTACTCGTTCGGGGGGCGAGCCTACGAGCAGTACTTC	CASSYSFGGRAYEQYF
-	TRBV6-5	TRBD1	TRBJ1-1	TGTGCCAGCAGTTCGTTAGGGGGCGCGGGCAGTGAAGCTTTCTTT	CASSSLGGAGSEAFF
once	TRBV10-2	TRBD1	TRBJ1-1	TGCGCCAGCAGCAAGGACAGGGCGAACACTGAAGCTTTCTTT	CASSKDRANTEAFF
-	TRBV7-9	-	TRBJ2-1	TGTGCCAGCAGCTTGCGACGGGACAATGAGCAGTTCTTC	CASSLRRDNEQFF
-	TRBV9	-	TRBJ1-5	TGTGCCAGCAGCGTAGTCGAAGGGACGCTAAGCAATCAGCCCCAGCATTTT	CASSVVEGTLSNQPQHF
once	TRBV4-1	-	TRBJ2-7	TGCGCCAGCAGCCAAGATCGGGCCCCCGAATCAGGCGAGCAGTACTTC	CASSQDRAPESGEQYF
-	TRBV19	-	TRBJ2-1	TGTGCCAGTATGGTGGGACATCCCACGGGACTAAGGGAGAAAAATGAGCAGTTCTTC	CASMVGHPTGLREKNEQFF
-	TRBV2	-	TRBJ2-3	TGTGCCAGCAGCCCCGGGGGCACAGATACGCAGTATTTT	CASSPGGTDTQYF
-	TRBV6-5	-	TRBJ1-2	TGTGCCAGCAGTTACTGGCAGGGGCCCTATGGCTACACCTTC	CASSYWQGPYGYTF
-	TRBV6-1	-	TRBJ1-6	TGTGCCAGCAGCAAAGCCCAGGGATGGGCACCCCTCCACTTT	CASSKAQGWAPLHF
-	TRBV7-8	-	TRBJ1-4	TGTGCCAGCAGCCTCGTGGGGGGAACTAATGAAAAACTGTTTTTT	CASSLVGGTNEKLFF
few	TRBV6-5	-	TRBJ1-1	TGTGCCAGCAGTGAGCCGGGAGGACTTGAAGCTTTCTTT	CASSEPGGLEAFF
few	TRBV5-4	-	TRBJ1-4	TGTGCCAGCAGCTTGACGCAGGGTAATGAAAAACTGTTTTTT	CASSLTQGNEKLFF
-	TRBV15	-	TRBJ1-1	TGTGCCACCAGCAGGAGACCCACCGGGGCCAGGGGGAACACTGAAGCTTTCTTT	CATSRRPTGARGNTEAFF